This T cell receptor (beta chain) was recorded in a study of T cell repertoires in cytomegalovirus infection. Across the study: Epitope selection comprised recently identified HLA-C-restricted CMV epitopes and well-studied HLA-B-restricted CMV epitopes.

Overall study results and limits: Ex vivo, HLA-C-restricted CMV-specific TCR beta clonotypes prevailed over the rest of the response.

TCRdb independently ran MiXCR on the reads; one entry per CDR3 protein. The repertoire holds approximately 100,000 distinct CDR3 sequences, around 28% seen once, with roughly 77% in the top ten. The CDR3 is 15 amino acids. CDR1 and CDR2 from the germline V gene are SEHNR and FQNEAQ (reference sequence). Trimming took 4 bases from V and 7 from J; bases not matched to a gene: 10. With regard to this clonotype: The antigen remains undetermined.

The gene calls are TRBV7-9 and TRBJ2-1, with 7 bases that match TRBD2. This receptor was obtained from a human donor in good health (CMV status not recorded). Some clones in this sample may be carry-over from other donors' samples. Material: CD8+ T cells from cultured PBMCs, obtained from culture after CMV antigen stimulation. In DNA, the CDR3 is TGTGCCAGCAGCTCGGGACCGTGGGGAGGGAATGAGCAGTTCTTC. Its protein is CASSSGPWGGNEQFF.